This TCR beta chain was identified during a study of cytomegalovirus exposure and HLA in healthy donors (dated by TCRdb to about 2017). Turning to the overall study: An earlier analysis of 587 of the donors reported 250 to 350 Gb of sequence data and 100 million to 140 million unique TCR beta sequences from roughly 180 million T cells. Approximately 300 gigabases of sequencing data and around 88 million unique TCR sequences made up an early release that covered under 750 HLA-typed donors. Of the 300 to 400 genotyped donors, about 80% fell in the genetic ancestry cluster associated with self-reported Caucasian donors. The study aimed to test whether signatures of past pathogen exposure could be identified by cataloging public T cell receptors. Using immunosequencing, the study profiled T cell repertoires from 666 subjects and related those repertoires to cytomegalovirus serostatus. In addition to the first cohort of 666 subjects, a separate validation cohort of 120 different subjects was used. To predict cytomegalovirus infection status, the study brought together high-throughput TCR immunosequencing, statistical association of individual TCRs with disease status, and machine learning. A later analysis re-analyzed previously published TCR beta repertoires from about 730 donors and added high-resolution HLA genotyping to study TCR occurrence patterns. In the later analysis, no new phenotypic data were used to find candidate immune exposures; instead, reliance was placed on TCR beta sequences and their occurrence across donors. To decide whether each TCR beta V gene segment behaved as functional or pseudogenic, an earlier analysis of some 600 of the donors relied on high-throughput TCR beta sequencing. Alongside the repertoire data, information on donor age, sex, ethnicity and CMV serostatus was compiled. Genome-wide SNP genotypes for about 60% of the roughly 700 donors were used in a later genetic analysis, which treated that subset as a discovery cohort. All discovery cohort repertoires had been generated using a single sequencing platform. Class I and class II HLA loci were covered by the typing at four-digit resolution. The number of typed donors differed by locus: about 629-630 for A, B, C, DRB1 and DQB1; some 540 for DQA1; fewer than 610 for DPA1; and around 470 for DPB1. About five DR-DQ haplotypes were treated as single units for association and clustering because of strong linkage in the cohort. Among over 350 genotyped donors of the cohort, an average of 235,054 unique TCR beta nucleotide sequences were sequenced per donor, roughly a sixth of them non-productive. What the authors observed across the whole study: Cytomegalovirus status was reported to be diagnosed by the classifier with high specificity and sensitivity in both the original and validation cohorts. A further reported finding was that TCR beta sequences accurately predicted the HLA-A and HLA-B alleles for most subjects in the first cohort. Roughly uniform sequencing depth across donors was assumed in presence/absence analyses, although this assumption may not hold. According to a later analysis, TCR association rates differed among HLA loci, with DRB1 alleles showing the most associated TCRs and HLA-C alleles showing the fewest. A group of highly shared sequence variants was considered likely to be a technical artifact of the sequencing pipeline. According to the authors, the approach could potentially be generalized to other disease states and immunological phenotypes. In a later genetic analysis, a missense DCLRE1C variant was associated with V-gene and J-gene trimming of TCR beta chains, and the association was replicated in an independent cohort. In vitro tests confirmed that a few of the cytomegalovirus-associated TCR beta chains recognize cytomegalovirus antigens. In an earlier analysis of approximately 600 of the donors, most TCR beta V segments were observed in productive rearrangements about 87% or about 30% of the time, broadly matching IMGT annotations. Across donors, most TCR sequences were observed very rarely, whereas some public TCRs were present in many individuals. This cohort had only TCR beta chains sequenced, and the lack of alpha or paired-chain data limited which features could be detected. Compared with equally common non-associated chains, HLA-associated TCR beta chains in a later analysis were more clonally expanded and had lower generation probabilities. Several of the top co-occurrence clusters appeared to be linked to parvovirus B19, influenza, CMV and Epstein-Barr virus, according to a later analysis. Correlated functional status among segregating V segments might be attributable to linkage disequilibrium, but an unknown experimental factor could not be ruled out. Because HLA typing was unavailable for some donors at each locus, only the typed subset was used in association tests. In a later analysis, most CMV-associated TCR beta chains were found to appear HLA-restricted, with HLA associations seemingly driven largely by CMV exposure. Because counts were too low, around 18 rarely observed V segments, including chromosome 9 orphons, were left out of the earlier analysis of some 600 of the donors. When HLA alleles, especially DR and DQ, strongly co-occurred, attributing TCR associations to individual alleles was difficult. A total of about 150 TCR beta chains were listed by the study as associated with cytomegalovirus. Immune exposure information for the cohort was limited to CMV serostatus. Some IMGT-functional V segments, including TRBV6-2 and TRBV6-3, could not be distinguished by the 87-base-pair reads and were therefore excluded. According to a later genetic analysis, donors in an Asian-associated ancestry cluster had fewer N-insertions in productive TCRs than the approximately 700-donor mean. A later analysis associated about 18,000 TCR beta sequences with specific HLA alleles at a false discovery rate of 0.05.

In total, about 650 healthy bone marrow donors made up the cohort. All cohort members were sampled while nominally healthy, although unrecorded immune exposures were likely present. The donor tested CMV seropositive and was one of the 289 seropositive cohort members. A peripheral blood sample was provided by each donor, and peripheral blood mononuclear cells were used for TCR beta sequencing. Genomic DNA extraction from the blood cell samples was performed with the Qiagen DNeasy Blood Extraction Kit. Worth noting for this clone: Its antigen specificity is not known. Base-call qualities are not available, and no considerably larger clone is one nucleotide away.

To prepare the library, the immunoSEQ multiplex PCR assay was applied. The multiplex PCR relied on a mix of 60 forward primers for TCR Vbeta segments and 13 reverse primers for TCR Jbeta segments. The CDR3 region of rearranged TCR beta genes was amplified from genomic DNA with a multiplex PCR assay. On the Illumina HiSeq System, the amplified TCR beta libraries were sequenced as 87-base-pair reads. Under the source paper's analysis protocol: A later analysis counted some 74 million unique TCR beta chains across the approximately 700 repertoires, and around 9.9 million of these chains were shared by at least two donors. Raw reads were error-corrected and collapsed into unique sequences with a nearest-neighbor algorithm that merged closely related sequences to remove PCR and sequencing errors. To assign V, D and J gene segments, CDR3 sequences were aligned to IMGT reference sequences. For a sequence to be retained, a match of at least six nucleotides to both a V gene segment and a J gene segment was required. A rearrangement was called productive if the CDR3 had no stop codons and remained in frame with V and J, and every other rearrangement was called non-productive. Following IMGT convention, CDR3 was defined as the stretch from the second conserved V-encoded cysteine to the conserved J-encoded phenylalanine. Sequences without an unambiguous match to a single V gene segment were excluded from the earlier analysis of approximately 600 of the donors. In an earlier analysis of a few hundred of the donors, V segments were called functional above 56.7% productive rearrangements and were called segregating when the between-donor standard deviation exceeded 5%. A statistical classification framework was built to diagnose cytomegalovirus status from the catalog of TCR beta chain sequences. V and J gene assignment, in a later analysis, came from comparing TCR nucleotide sequences with IMGT/GENE-DB human TR gene sequences. The TCRdist pipeline was used in a later analysis to assign CDR3 sequences and most-parsimonious VDJ recombination scenarios. In a later analysis, each TCR beta chain was defined by its CDR3 amino acid sequence together with its V-gene family, and reads lacking a unique V-gene family were excluded. As a way to deal with suspected cross-contamination and a sequencing artifact, a later analysis dropped approximately 590 nucleotide sequences that were highly shared and had low generation probability. For each public chain, a later analysis derived a clonal expansion index from normalized ranks of inferred template counts within each repertoire. In a later analysis, generation probabilities were computed using a VDJ recombination model fitted to out-of-frame rearrangements, and the results were checked against IGoR. Hypergeometric tests were used in a later analysis to score TCR-TCR, TCR-HLA and TCR-CMV co-occurrence, with a repertoire-size bias correction applied to the TCR pairs. In a later analysis, false discovery rates were estimated by permuting HLA or CMV assignments 20 times. In a later analysis, co-occurring TCRs were grouped with DBSCAN, and TCRdist sequence similarity was added when clustering was performed within HLA-allele-positive subsets. Repertoires with fewer than 30,000 or more than 120,000 public chains, plus five repertoires with anomalous nucleotide sharing, were excluded from co-occurrence clustering. This immuneACCESS table, as held by TCRdb, lists in-frame sequences with V and J called but not all clones. Of the missing ones, under half trace to an unresolved V gene in checked studies; the others have no known cause. Clone size and V and J calls were adopted from that table, with D and trimming inferred from the DNA. Within this sample are 90,000 to 120,000 clones, with around 70% of them counted one time only. The biggest ten clones account for 11% of the sample.

CDR1 and CDR2, per the germline V gene (reference sequence), are LNHDA and SQIVND. V and J are truncated by 3 bases and 7 bases respectively, leaving an intervening sequence of 9 bases. The CDR3 measures 12 amino acids from cysteine to phenylalanine. Kept here is only the CDR3 DNA, which spans 36 bases and is read in frame from base 1. The specimen was PBMCs. The receptor was isolated from a man aged 35-49 years in good health and CMV-seropositive. Recombination connected TRBV19 to TRBJ1-1; there is no confident call for the D gene. The DNA sequence is given as TGTGCCAGTAGTATTCTTGGAGATGAAGCTTTCTTT. Translated, this is CASSILGDEAFF.